This TCR beta chain comes out of a study of human T cells and chemical hapten exposure. TCRdb re-called the RACE reads with MiXCR, one entry per CDR3 protein. This sample yields roughly 36,000 distinct CDR3 sequences, of which around 10% are seen a single time; 25% to 35% belongs to the top ten. As to time point: pre-sensitization, week 0. As to treatment: therapeutic diphenylcyclopropenone sensitization with weekly scalp DPC. The total RNA was obtained from whole blood that was not fractionated. This clonotype was sampled from a man aged 50-59 years with alopecia areata. Some clones in this sample may be carry-over from other donors' samples. The sequencing here drew on whole blood, taken in connection with sensitization to the hapten diphenylcyclopropenone (DPC).

Here the CDR3 DNA reads TGTGCCAGCATATATGGTGCCGACAGGGGGTATACTGAAGCTTTCTTT. Encoded protein: CASIYGADRGYTEAFF. The chain carries TRBV6-2 or TRBV6-3 and TRBJ1-1; TRBD1 aligns across 9 bases. V trimming: 7 bases; J trimming: 5 bases; junction bases outside the gene matches: 14. Per germline, CDR1 MNHEY and CDR2 SVGEGT. The CDR3 is 16 residues long.